A single sample gave rise to the 2 T cell receptor beta chains below, sequenced in a study of Tregs in tolerant kidney transplant recipients. The assay was immunoSEQ multiplex PCR, and TCRdb's table has in-frame clones only and misses some. The sample lists approximately 90,000 clones; over 85% were seen once. The sequencing sample was made of CD8+ T cells from blood. Receptor source: a human donor in good health.

The chain links TRBV7-9 to TRBJ2-1; 8 positions match TRBD2. The V and J ends lost 3 bases and 10 bases, in that order; junction bases with no gene match: 2. CDR1 is SEHNR and CDR2 is FQNEAQ in the germline V gene (reference sequence). There are 12 residues in the CDR3. CDR3 in DNA: TGTGCCAGCAGCTTCACTAGCGGCGAGCAGTTCTTC. Encoded protein: CASSFTSGEQFF.

The V and J genes are TRBV5-1 and TRBJ1-1, with a possible D match to TRBD1 (5 bases). Germline-derived CDR1 and CDR2 are SGHRS and YFSETQ. The CDR3 is 17 amino acids. Trimming left V 0 bases short and J 4 bases short, with 19 bases between. The CDR3 region is CASSLVGAARRGTEAFF. The CDR3, as DNA: TGCGCCAGCAGCTTGGTAGGGGCAGCCCGAAGGGGCACTGAAGCTTTCTTT.